The clone carrying this T cell receptor (beta chain) showed up just once. This sample was included in a study of blood T cell repertoires in COVID-19. At the level of the study: Samples taken during acute and convalescent COVID-19 were collected in the United States, Italy and Spain. In each case, the material was cDNA or gDNA derived from T cells, B-cell-depleted T cells, or PBMCs.

In the original processing: Amplification of reference gene primers provided the estimated nucleated cell counts. Only in-frame clones appear in the TCRdb table, and some are missing; sequencing was by immunoSEQ multiplex PCR. That table furnishes V, J and clone size, whereas the DNA furnished D and trimming. The table has a few hundred thousand clones, around nine tenths seen once. V was pared by 2 bases and J by 6 bases, with 19 bases between. This CDR3 has 17 residues. Germline values: CDR1 LGHDT, CDR2 YNNKEL (reference sequence). Sequenced sample: peripheral blood. The receptor was isolated from a woman aged 30 to 39 with COVID-19, enrolled during active disease. The chain links TRBV3-1 (or the pseudogene TRBV3-2) to TRBJ2-2, with D perhaps TRBD1 (5 bases). The CDR3 coding sequence is TGTGCCAGCAGCCAAAGGGCCCCCTCAGGGATCCCCGGGGAGCTGTTTTTT. As protein: CASSQRAPSGIPGELFF.